This TCR beta chain was observed in a study of blood T cell repertoires in COVID-19. Overall study context: From the United States, Italy and Spain came samples of acute and convalescent COVID-19. T cells, B-cell-depleted T cells, or PBMCs provided the cDNA or gDNA that served as material.

Germline assignment: CDR1 SGHRS and CDR2 YFSETQ. This CDR3 is built from 16 residues. With 1 base clipped from V and 3 bases from J, the junction kept 7 bases outside the gene matches. As processed by the authors: Reference gene primer amplification gave nucleated cell count estimates. Clones were sequenced by immunoSEQ multiplex PCR, and TCRdb holds only the in-frame ones, with some missing. V and J calls and clone size come straight from that table; D and trimming were deduced from the DNA. The data hold about 46,000 clones, with roughly 86% observed a single time. The material sequenced was peripheral blood. The TCR was taken from an elderly man with active COVID-19. The chain couples TRBV5-1 to TRBJ2-5; 9 nucleotides align to TRBD2. Here the CDR3 reads CASSLLSGRPEETQYF. The CDR3 DNA follows: TGCGCCAGCAGCTTGCTGAGCGGGAGGCCAGAAGAGACCCAGTACTTC.